These 27 T cell receptor beta chains share one sample of origin, sequenced in a study of blood T cell repertoires in COVID-19. Libraries were prepared by immunoSEQ multiplex PCR; TCRdb keeps only in-frame clonotypes and omits some of them. The sample holds under 30,000 clones, 70% to 90% seen once. Sequencing input: peripheral blood. Source of these receptors: a human donor in a cohort sampled during active COVID-19.

The genes are TRBV5-1 and TRBJ2-4, with D maybe TRBD2 (5 bases). The CDR3 covers 13 residues. The germline CDR1 and CDR2 sequences are SGHRS and YFSETQ. Between the trimmed V and J ends, which lost 4 bases and 10 bases, there was a span of 15 bases. The CDR3 sequence is CASSRKDRGIQYF. The CDR3 DNA reads as TGCGCCAGCAGCCGTAAGGACCGGGGTATTCAGTACTTC.

The rearrangement uses TRBV5-1 and TRBJ2-3; 7 nucleotides agree with TRBD2. The CDR3 runs to 13 residues. With V trimmed by 5 bases and J by 6 bases, 6 bases remained unmatched. CDR1 is SGHRS, CDR2 YFSETQ, per germline. CDR3 DNA sequence: TGCGCCAGCAGTGAACGGGGGGTCGATACGCAGTATTTT. Translation gives CASSERGVDTQYF.

The rearrangement joins TRBV7-9 to TRBJ2-1; weak D call: TRBD2 (7 bases). Germline assignment: CDR1 SEHNR and CDR2 FQNEAQ (reference sequence). V lost 0 bases, J lost 4 bases, and 13 bases lay in between. This CDR3 spans 16 amino acids. CDR3 residues: CASSLAAGATYNEQFF. In DNA, the CDR3 is TGTGCCAGCAGCTTAGCGGCGGGGGCTACGTACAATGAGCAGTTCTTC.

The chain employs TRBV28 and TRBJ2-6, with TRBD1 as a possible D gene (5 bases). Trimming took 2 bases from V and 2 from J, leaving 7 bases between them. Germline V lookup: CDR1 MDHEN, CDR2 SYDVKM. There are 15 residues in the CDR3. The CDR3 loop reads CASSLPGTGANVLTF. For the CDR3, the DNA is TGTGCCAGCAGTTTACCAGGGACTGGGGCCAACGTCCTGACTTTC. The full variable domain, completed using reference TRBV28 and TRBJ2-6, is DVKVTQSSRYLVKRTGEKVFLECVQDMDHENMFWYRQDPGLGLRLIYFSYDVKMKEKGDIPEGYSVSREKKERFSLILESASTNQTSMYLCASSLPGTGANVLTFGAGSRLTVL.

This chain uses TRBV7-3 with TRBJ2-7; maybe TRBD1 (6 bases). This CDR3 comprises 15 residues. Germline CDR1 reads SGHTA; CDR2 reads FQGTGA. Trimming pared 5 bases from V and 3 bases from J, leaving 17 bases between. DNA of the CDR3: TGTGCCAGCAGCCCCGAGCCAGGGGTGTACTACGAGCAGTACTTC. As protein: CASSPEPGVYYEQYF.

J is TRBJ1-6 and V is TRBV30, with no clear D. Between the trimmed V and J ends, which lost 4 bases and 7 bases, there was a span of 11 bases. Germline CDR1 is GTSNPN and CDR2 is SVGIG (reference sequence). This CDR3 comprises 13 residues. DNA for the CDR3: TGTGCCTGGACGGCGCGGAGGAATTCACCCCTCCACTTT. Its protein is CAWTARRNSPLHF. Full variable domain (missing parts from reference TRBV30 and TRBJ1-6): SQTIHQWPATLVQPVGSPLSLECTVEGTSNPNLYWYRQAAGRGLQLLFYSVGIGQISSEVPQNLSASRPQDRQFILSSKKLLLSDSGFYLCAWTARRNSPLHFGNGTRLTVT.

This clone was counted once. The chain links TRBV30 to TRBJ1-1; tentative D call: TRBD1 (5 bases). The CDR3 sequence is 13 residues long. Germline CDR1 is GTSNPN and CDR2 is SVGIG (reference sequence). V was shortened by 3 bases and J by 3 bases, with 11 bases between the two germline ends. CDR3 coding DNA: TGTGCCTGGAGCGGGGGTGGGGACACTGAAGCTTTCTTT. Translated: CAWSGGGDTEAFF.

This clone has a handful of counts. Here the CDR3 DNA reads TGTGCCAGCAGTTACGGGAACCGGGGATATAATTCACCCCTCCACTTT. It specifies CASSYGNRGYNSPLHF. The chain has TRBV6-5 and TRBJ1-6; D unclear. Germline loops: CDR1 MNHEY, CDR2 SVGAGI. Trimming removed 2 bases from V and 4 bases from J, with 12 bases in between. The CDR3 loop spans 16 amino acids.

V usage is TRBV7-2 and J usage is TRBJ2-1; 9 bases agree with TRBD2. The CDR3 length is 16 residues. V lost 3 bases, J lost 2 bases, and 5 bases stayed unmatched. Looked up from germline, CDR1 is SGHTA and CDR2 is FQGNSA. This CDR3 reads CASSFLAGDTYNEQFF. CDR3 nucleotide sequence: TGTGCCAGCAGCTTCTTAGCGGGGGATACCTACAATGAGCAGTTCTTC. Drawing the rest from reference TRBV7-2 and TRBJ2-1, the complete variable domain is GAGVSQSPSNKVTEKGKDVELRCDPISGHTALYWYRQSLGQGLEFLIYFQGNSAPDKSGLPSDRFSAERTGGSVSTLTIQRTQQEDSAVYLCASSFLAGDTYNEQFFGPGTRLTVL.

This clone appeared a few times. This rearrangement joins TRBV2 to TRBJ1-5; maybe TRBD1 (6 bases). Per germline, CDR1 SNHLY and CDR2 FYNNEI. There are 15 residues in the CDR3. V was trimmed by 7 bases and J by 6 bases, leaving 19 bases between them. CDR3 amino acids: CASTEQGVRGQPQHF. The CDR3 coding sequence is TGTGCCAGCACAGAACAGGGCGTGAGGGGTCAGCCCCAGCATTTT.

The rearrangement links TRBV6-5 to TRBJ1-1, with D possibly matching TRBD1 (6 bases). Per germline, CDR1 MNHEY and CDR2 SVGAGI. With 7 bases removed from V and 5 bases from J, the gap between germline ends came to 14 bases. The CDR3 extends over 13 amino acids. CDR3 loop: CASKDSPGTEAFF. CDR3 in DNA: TGTGCCAGCAAGGACAGCCCGGGGACTGAAGCTTTCTTT.

The rearrangement joins TRBV2 to TRBJ2-1; D perhaps matches TRBD2 (5 bases). In germline, CDR1 is SNHLY, CDR2 FYNNEI. The CDR3 runs 15 residues. Between the trimmed V and J ends, which lost 5 bases and 0 bases, there was a span of 11 bases. CDR3 protein: CASSRDGGSYNEQFF. CDR3 bases: TGTGCCAGCAGTAGAGACGGAGGCTCCTACAATGAGCAGTTCTTC.

This clone came up a few times. The chain recombines TRBV2 with TRBJ2-5; 11 nucleotides align to TRBD2. CDR3 length: 14 amino acids. V was clipped by 3 bases and J by 3 bases; unmatched bases: 0. Germline V gene lookup returns CDR1 SNHLY and CDR2 FYNNEI. CDR3 amino acids: CASSEGLAEETQYF. CDR3 in DNA: TGTGCCAGCAGTGAGGGACTAGCGGAAGAGACCCAGTACTTC.

The J gene is TRBJ2-5, the V gene TRBV9; D unclear. V was trimmed by 0 bases and J by 1 base, leaving 7 bases between them. Germline V gives CDR1 SGDLS, CDR2 YYNGEE. CDR3 length: 14 residues. The CDR3 nucleotides read TGTGCCAGCAGCGTAGACTCTTTCCAAGAGACCCAGTACTTC. It specifies CASSVDSFQETQYF.

The rearrangement uses TRBV7-9 and TRBJ1-1; 10 positions agree with TRBD1. The germline V gene encodes CDR1 SEHNR and CDR2 FQNEAQ (reference sequence). V was clipped by 2 bases and J by 5 bases; unmatched bases: 5. The CDR3 runs 15 residues. CDR3 sequence: CASSLRQGAGTEAFF. CDR3 DNA: TGTGCCAGCAGCTTAAGACAGGGGGCAGGTACTGAAGCTTTCTTT. Based on the CDR3 plus reference TRBV7-9 and TRBJ1-1, the full variable domain is DTGVSQNPRHKITKRGQNVTFRCDPISEHNRLYWYRQTLGQGPEFLTYFQNEAQLEKSRLLSDRFSAERPKGSFSTLEIQRTEQGDSAMYLCASSLRQGAGTEAFFGQGTRLTVV.

This chain links TRBV10-3 with TRBJ2-1; 8 bases are shared with TRBD1. There are 14 residues in the CDR3. CDR1 and CDR2 from the germline V gene are ENHRY and SYGVKD. Trimming took 10 bases from V and 2 from J; bases not matched to a gene: 7. The CDR3 coding sequence is TGTGCCACCCGAGGACAGGGTACCTACAATGAGCAGTTCTTC. It specifies CATRGQGTYNEQFF.

V and J are TRBV2 and TRBJ2-7; a weak D match, TRBD1 (5 bases). Trimming removed 4 bases at V and 2 bases at J, with 9 bases between. Germline V gene data show CDR1 as SNHLY and CDR2 as FYNNEI. There are 13 residues in the CDR3. This chain's CDR3 is CASSVGAPYEQYF. The CDR3 DNA follows: TGTGCCAGCAGTGTAGGGGCCCCCTACGAGCAGTACTTC.

The rearrangement uses TRBV7-9 and TRBJ1-1; possible D gene TRBD1, 5 bases. CDR1 and CDR2 (germline): SEHNR, FQNEAQ (reference sequence). CDR3 length: 14 amino acids. Trimming shortened V by 5 bases and J by 4 bases, and 14 bases separated the two germline ends. The CDR3: CASSIPGLGTEAFF. CDR3 in DNA: TGTGCCAGCAGCATACCAGGGTTGGGCACTGAAGCTTTCTTT. The variable domain in full, with the rest retrieved from reference TRBV7-9 and TRBJ1-1, is DTGVSQNPRHKITKRGQNVTFRCDPISEHNRLYWYRQTLGQGPEFLTYFQNEAQLEKSRLLSDRFSAERPKGSFSTLEIQRTEQGDSAMYLCASSIPGLGTEAFFGQGTRLTVV.

The chain combines TRBV3-1 (or the pseudogene TRBV3-2) with TRBJ2-7; 9 bases map to TRBD1. The V gene's germline CDR1 is LGHDT and CDR2 YNNKEL (reference sequence). The CDR3 totals 13 residues. J was trimmed by 2 bases and V by 5 bases; bases with no gene match: 1. CDR3 coding DNA: TGTGCCAGCAGCTGGGACAGGGCCTACGAGCAGTACTTC. The encoded protein is CASSWDRAYEQYF.

CDR3 DNA sequence: TGTGCCAGTAGGACGACTAGCGGGGGGAGCGAGACCCAGTACTTC. Its protein product is CASRTTSGGSETQYF. This chain uses TRBV19 with TRBJ2-5; 13 nucleotides line up with TRBD2. This CDR3 comprises 15 residues. With V trimmed by 6 bases and J by 5 bases, 6 bases remained unmatched. CDR1 is LNHDA and CDR2 is SQIVND in the germline V gene (reference sequence).

V usage is TRBV2 and J usage is TRBJ2-1; 10 nucleotides agree with TRBD2. V shed 7 bases and J 4 bases; nucleotides not matched to a gene: 4. CDR1 and CDR2 (germline): SNHLY, FYNNEI. The CDR3 consists of 14 residues. Here the CDR3 reads CASILAGGYNEQFF. CDR3 nucleotides: TGTGCCAGCATTTTAGCGGGGGGATACAATGAGCAGTTCTTC.

The chain uses TRBV7-8 and TRBJ2-1; possibly TRBD2 for D (5 bases). The CDR3 is 13 residues long. Trimming stripped 3 bases from V and 10 bases from J, with 13 bases between. Germline V CDR1 and CDR2: SGHVS, FQNEAQ. CDR3 nucleotide sequence: TGTGCCAGCAGCTTGTACACGGGAAGGGAGCAGTTCTTC. Protein: CASSLYTGREQFF. Together with reference TRBV7-8 and TRBJ2-1, the CDR3 gives the full variable domain: GAGVSQSPRYKVAKRGQDVALRCDPISGHVSLFWYQQALGQGPEFLTYFQNEAQLDKSGLPSDRFFAERPEGSVSTLKIQRTQQEDSAVYLCASSLYTGREQFFGPGTRLTVL.

The V call is TRBV28, the J call TRBJ1-2; D remains ambiguous. Trimming left V 5 bases short and J 6 bases short, with 10 bases between. The CDR3 sequence is 12 residues long. Germline loops: CDR1 MDHEN, CDR2 SYDVKM. The DNA of the CDR3 is TGTGCCAGCAGTGTTTCAGATGATGGCTACACCTTC. This translates into CASSVSDDGYTF.

This clone was seen only once. The J gene is TRBJ1-5, the V gene TRBV29-1; 10 bases map to TRBD1. V gave up 6 bases and J gave up 5 bases; unmatched junction bases: 7. The germline V gene has CDR1 SQVTM and CDR2 ANQGSEA. The CDR3 is 14 residues long. This chain's CDR3 is CSVQGQGLDQPQHF. Here the CDR3 DNA reads TGCAGCGTCCAGGGACAGGGGTTAGATCAGCCCCAGCATTTT.

The chain recombines TRBV5-1 with TRBJ2-3, with 10 bases identical to TRBD2. The CDR3 consists of 15 residues. With 6 bases clipped from V and 3 bases from J, the junction kept 7 bases outside the gene matches. Germline values: CDR1 SGHRS, CDR2 YFSETQ. The CDR3, as DNA: TGCGCCAGCAAACCCAGCGGGGGGGCGACAGATACGCAGTATTTT. This codes for CASKPSGGATDTQYF.

This clone was seen a handful of times. J is TRBJ1-5 and V is TRBV19, with 8 bases fitting TRBD1. CDR1 and CDR2 (germline): LNHDA, SQIVND (reference sequence). This CDR3 has 16 amino acids. J lost 7 bases, V lost 3 bases, and 11 bases had no gene match. This CDR3 is CASSITETGEKQPQHF. CDR3 bases: TGTGCCAGTAGTATCACCGAGACAGGGGAGAAGCAGCCCCAGCATTTT.

The chain employs TRBV10-3 and TRBJ2-7; 7 bases agree with TRBD2. V dropped 6 bases and J dropped 6; count of bases not matched to a gene: 8. The CDR3 extends over 13 amino acids. CDR1 and CDR2 (germline): ENHRY, SYGVKD. The CDR3 sequence is CAIRPGGGGEQYF. The DNA for the CDR3 is TGTGCCATCAGACCGGGAGGCGGCGGCGAGCAGTACTTC.